This entry lists 30 T cell receptor beta chains sequenced from one sample in a study of shared clonotypes between healthy human individuals. Produced via immunoSEQ multiplex PCR; TCRdb's table is partial and in-frame only. The sample records hundreds of thousands of clones, roughly 77% being singletons. The sequencing input was PBMCs. The receptors were gathered from a woman between 40 and 55 years old in good health. Some clones in this sample may be carry-over from other donors' samples.

V usage is TRBV4-3 and J usage is TRBJ2-3; 11 bases fit TRBD2. The CDR3 length is 15 residues. The ends lost 3 bases at V and 3 bases at J; junction bases unmatched: 2. Germline loops: CDR1 LGHNA, CDR2 YSLEER. This CDR3 is CASSQTSGATDTQYF. The CDR3 nucleotides read TGCGCCAGCAGCCAGACTAGCGGGGCAACAGATACGCAGTATTTT.

The genes are TRBV10-2 and TRBJ2-6, with a possible D match to TRBD2 (5 bases). With 3 bases removed from V and 0 bases from J, the gap between germline ends came to 15 bases. The CDR3 runs 18 residues. Germline V gene sequence: CDR1 WSHSY, CDR2 SAAADI. The CDR3: CASSDPSGFVSGANVLTF. CDR3 DNA: TGCGCCAGCAGTGATCCAAGCGGATTTGTCTCTGGGGCCAACGTCCTGACTTTC.

The chain combines TRBV6-8 with TRBJ2-3; 10 bases are a match to TRBD2. Unmatched junction bases numbered 7, after V lost 11 bases and J lost 2 bases. The length of the CDR3 is 14 residues. Germline V gives CDR1 MNHGY, CDR2 SAAAGT. The CDR3 DNA reads as TGTGCCGGGGGGACTAGCGCAAACACAGATACGCAGTATTTT. Its translation is CAGGTSANTDTQYF.

The rearrangement joins TRBV2 to TRBJ1-2, with 7 bases aligning to TRBD1. Germline CDR1 and CDR2: SNHLY and FYNNEI. V dropped 6 bases and J dropped 5; count of bases not matched to a gene: 6. CDR3 length: 13 residues. The CDR3 nucleotides read TGTGCCAGCAGACCAGGGGGTGGGTATGGCTACACCTTC. This sequence encodes CASRPGGGYGYTF.

The sample holds a few counts of this clone. V is TRBV7-9 and J is TRBJ2-3; the D is unclear. Germline V gene sequence: CDR1 SEHNR, CDR2 FQNEAQ (reference sequence). The V gene lost 5 bases and the J gene lost 2 bases, with 11 bases spanning the gap. This CDR3 is built from 14 residues. In nucleotides, the CDR3 is TGTGCCAGCAGCCCAAGAGCGTACACAGATACGCAGTATTTT. It encodes CASSPRAYTDTQYF. Using reference TRBV7-9 and TRBJ2-3 for the parts outside the CDR3, the full variable domain is DTGVSQNPRHKITKRGQNVTFRCDPISEHNRLYWYRQTLGQGPEFLTYFQNEAQLEKSRLLSDRFSAERPKGSFSTLEIQRTEQGDSAMYLCASSPRAYTDTQYFGPGTRLTVL.

The genes are TRBV7-9 and TRBJ2-1; weak D call: TRBD2 (5 bases). V shed 5 bases and J shed 10 bases, with 12 bases lying between them. This CDR3 is built from 12 residues. Looked up from germline, CDR1 is SEHNR and CDR2 is FQNEAQ (reference sequence). In DNA form, the CDR3 reads TGTGCCAGCAGCCCCACCCCGGGGGAGCAGTTCTTC. This encodes CASSPTPGEQFF.

The chain combines TRBV9 with TRBJ2-2, with D perhaps TRBD1 or TRBD2 (5 bases each). Germline lookup yields CDR1 SGDLS and CDR2 YYNGEE. This CDR3 spans 15 amino acids. Trimming removed 3 bases from V and 0 bases from J, with 9 bases in between. The CDR3 reads CASSGDGANTGELFF. The CDR3 DNA sequence: TGTGCCAGCAGCGGGGACGGAGCGAACACCGGGGAGCTGTTTTTT.

V is TRBV2 and J is TRBJ2-4; no reliable D call. Germline CDR1 and CDR2: SNHLY and FYNNEI. The CDR3 length is 14 residues. V lost 4 bases to trimming and J lost 4 bases, with 11 bases between them. DNA of the CDR3: TGTGCCAGCAGTGGAGTGTTAGGGAAAAACATTCAGTACTTC. Its translation is CASSGVLGKNIQYF.

V gene TRBV27 combines with J gene TRBJ2-7, with TRBD1 matching 10 bases. The V gene end was trimmed by 6 bases and the J gene end by 5 bases; junction bases not matched to a gene: 7. Germline V CDR1 and CDR2: MNHEY, SMNVEV (reference sequence). CDR3 length equals 14 residues. The CDR3 region is CASSRDRGLNEQYF. CDR3 DNA sequence: TGTGCCAGCAGCCGGGACAGGGGTTTGAACGAGCAGTACTTC.

The chain recombines TRBV27 with TRBJ1-4; maybe TRBD1 (5 bases). Between the trimmed V and J ends, which lost 7 bases and 4 bases, there was a span of 10 bases. CDR1 and CDR2 (germline): MNHEY, SMNVEV (reference sequence). The CDR3 loop spans 13 amino acids. Here the CDR3 DNA reads TGTGCCAGCATGTCCAGGGTTAATGAAAAACTGTTTTTT. This encodes CASMSRVNEKLFF.

CDR3 DNA sequence: TGTGCCAGCAGCCCCCGGGGCGGAGGCGGGGCCAAAAACATTCAGTACTTC. Its protein is CASSPRGGGGAKNIQYF. The V call is TRBV4-2, the J call TRBJ2-4; perhaps D is TRBD1 or TRBD2 (5 bases each). Germline lookup yields CDR1 LGHNA and CDR2 YNFKEQ. The germline V and J ends were trimmed by 4 bases and 1 base, with 17 bases remaining between them. This CDR3 region has 17 residues.

The genes are TRBV4-2 and TRBJ2-1, with D perhaps matching TRBD1 (6 bases). This CDR3 has 16 residues. Per the germline V gene, CDR1 is LGHNA and CDR2 is YNFKEQ. With 0 bases removed from V and 2 bases from J, the gap between germline ends came to 11 bases. Here the CDR3 DNA reads TGTGCCAGCAGCCAAGATGGGGGCGGAACCTACAATGAGCAGTTCTTC. Translation gives CASSQDGGGTYNEQFF.

In the case of this clone: Different DNA sequences within this sample yield the same CDR3. The chain has TRBV15 and TRBJ1-2, with unresolved D. The CDR3 loop spans 14 amino acids. Germline CDR1 reads LNHNV; CDR2 reads YYDKDF (reference sequence). Trimming left V 0 bases short and J 4 bases short, with 9 bases between. The chain's CDR3 is CATSRDRTGYGYTF. The DNA of the CDR3 is TGTGCCACCAGCAGAGATAGGACTGGCTATGGCTACACCTTC.

This clone has only a few counts. In the same sample, other DNA sequences code for this CDR3. The chain joins TRBV7-9 to TRBJ1-1; D call uncertain. From germline, CDR1 is SEHNR and CDR2 FQNEAQ (reference sequence). The CDR3 has 12 residues. V was trimmed by 3 bases and J by 3 bases, leaving 5 bases between them. The CDR3 protein is CASSFGDTEAFF. The CDR3 DNA reads as TGTGCCAGCAGCTTCGGGGACACTGAAGCTTTCTTT. Supplemented by reference TRBV7-9 and TRBJ1-1, the full variable domain reads DTGVSQNPRHKITKRGQNVTFRCDPISEHNRLYWYRQTLGQGPEFLTYFQNEAQLEKSRLLSDRFSAERPKGSFSTLEIQRTEQGDSAMYLCASSFGDTEAFFGQGTRLTVV.

V is TRBV19 and J is TRBJ1-3; D unresolved. The V and J ends lost 5 bases and 2 bases respectively, with 7 bases between them. Germline V gene lookup returns CDR1 LNHDA and CDR2 SQIVND (reference sequence). The CDR3 sequence is 13 residues long. Here the CDR3 reads CASSLETGNTIYF. CDR3 in DNA: TGTGCCAGTAGTTTGGAAACTGGAAACACCATATATTTT.

Written as DNA, the CDR3 is TGTGCCAGCAGCCAAGAGGGGACAGGACCCCCCAACTATGGCTACACCTTC. As protein: CASSQEGTGPPNYGYTF. The J gene is TRBJ1-2, the V gene TRBV4-2, with 8 nucleotides matching TRBD1. Germline CDR1 LGHNA, CDR2 YNFKEQ. There are 17 residues in the CDR3. The junction had 8 bases not matched to a gene; V was cut back by 0 bases and J by 2 bases.

In nucleotides, the CDR3 is TGTGCCAGCAGCTCCTCTATTCATGAGCAGTTCTTC. It codes for CASSSSIHEQFF. This chain connects TRBV7-9 to TRBJ2-1; no clear D gene. Trimming removed 4 bases at V and 8 bases at J, with 9 bases between. The CDR3 sequence is 12 residues long. Germline V lookup: CDR1 SEHNR, CDR2 FQNEAQ (reference sequence).

The chain carries TRBV19 and TRBJ2-3; TRBD2 might be the D (6 bases). The CDR3 has 15 amino acids. Trimming pared 7 bases from V and 0 bases from J, leaving 14 bases between. Germline V gives CDR1 LNHDA, CDR2 SQIVND (reference sequence). CDR3 nucleotides: TGTGCCAGTAAGACTGGGGCGGGAAGCACAGATACGCAGTATTTT. Translation: CASKTGAGSTDTQYF.

The V gene is TRBV4-2, the J gene TRBJ2-3, with TRBD2 identical over 14 bases. The junction had 8 bases not matched to a gene; V was cut back by 3 bases and J by 9 bases. CDR3 size: 16 residues. CDR1 LGHNA and CDR2 YNFKEQ come from the germline V gene. CDR3 nucleotide sequence: TGTGCCAGCAGCCACTACGGGACTAGCGGGAGTCGAACGCAGTATTTT. Protein sequence: CASSHYGTSGSRTQYF.

The CDR3 here is CASRQGGTGELFF. CDR3 sequence (DNA): TGTGCCAGCCGTCAAGGTGGGACCGGGGAGCTGTTTTTT. This chain joins TRBV28 and TRBJ2-2; D gene ambiguous. Germline V gene lookup returns CDR1 MDHEN and CDR2 SYDVKM. V lost 8 bases to trimming and J lost 5 bases, with 12 bases between them. The CDR3 extends over 13 amino acids.

V usage is TRBV9 and J usage is TRBJ2-1; 7 nucleotides agree with TRBD2. Germline V lookup: CDR1 SGDLS, CDR2 YYNGEE. The trim removed 4 bases at V and 8 bases at J, leaving 9 bases unmatched. The CDR3 is 14 amino acids. The CDR3 reads CASSFRTRGDEQFF. Here the CDR3 DNA reads TGTGCCAGCAGCTTTCGGACTAGAGGGGATGAGCAGTTCTTC.

A word on this clone: One base away lies a much larger clone, so this may be a sequencing read error. Other DNA sequences from this sample encode an identical CDR3 as well. The rearrangement joins TRBV6-5 to TRBJ2-2; maybe TRBD2 (6 bases). Germline V gene lookup returns CDR1 MNHEY and CDR2 SVGAGI. This CDR3 is built from 14 residues. CDR3 bases: TGTGCCAGTAGTTACTCGGAGGGGACCGGGGAGCTGTTTTTT. Its translation: CASSYSEGTGELFF.

The chain recombines TRBV9 with TRBJ2-1; TRBD2 agrees at 7 bases. Unmatched junction bases numbered 12, after V lost 3 bases and J lost 0 bases. The CDR3 is 18 amino acids. Germline CDR1 and CDR2: SGDLS and YYNGEE. The CDR3 spells CASSAGRRLALSYNEQFF. CDR3 in DNA: TGTGCCAGCAGCGCAGGCCGTCGACTAGCACTCTCCTACAATGAGCAGTTCTTC.

This clone has a single count. This rearrangement joins TRBV7-3 to TRBJ2-1; 8 nucleotides agree with TRBD1. The length of the CDR3 is 17 residues. V trimming: 0 bases; J trimming: 5 bases; junction bases outside the gene matches: 9. Germline CDR1 reads SGHTA; CDR2 reads FQGTGA. The CDR3 sequence is CASSLTSVRGRNNEQFF. CDR3 in DNA: TGTGCCAGCAGCTTAACCTCTGTCAGGGGGCGAAACAATGAGCAGTTCTTC.

The chain carries TRBV11-2 and TRBJ2-2; the D gene is possibly TRBD2 (6 bases). This CDR3 spans 15 amino acids. Trimming shortened V by 2 bases and J by 4 bases, and 11 bases separated the two germline ends. Germline V gene data show CDR1 as SGHAT and CDR2 as FQNNGV. The CDR3 DNA is TGTGCCAGCAGCTTAATACGGGGGAGCACCGGGGAGCTGTTTTTT. It yields the protein CASSLIRGSTGELFF.

The chain has TRBV7-2 and TRBJ2-3; perhaps TRBD2 as D (6 bases). Germline V gene sequence: CDR1 SGHTA, CDR2 FQGNSA. V was shortened by 1 base and J by 6 bases, with 8 bases between the two germline ends. This CDR3 is built from 13 residues. CDR3 region: CASSLGGRDTQYF. The DNA for the CDR3 is TGTGCCAGCAGCTTAGGGGGGAGGGATACGCAGTATTTT.

This chain uses TRBV10-3 with TRBJ2-3; 14 bases align to TRBD2. V shed 6 bases and J 6 bases; nucleotides not matched to a gene: 8. Germline CDR1 is ENHRY and CDR2 is SYGVKD. The CDR3 length is 16 residues. Here the CDR3 reads CAIRFPRTSGRDTQYF. The CDR3 coding sequence is TGTGCCATCAGATTCCCCCGGACTAGCGGGAGGGATACGCAGTATTTT.

This chain links TRBV7-6 with TRBJ1-4; D ambiguous. The V and J ends lost 1 base and 8 bases respectively, with 20 bases between them. Per germline, CDR1 SGHVS and CDR2 FNYEAQ. This CDR3 is 17 amino acids long. In nucleotides, the CDR3 is TGTGCCAGCAGCTTAGAGGGTTCGGGCTCTGAAATGGAAAAACTGTTTTTT. Amino acid sequence: CASSLEGSGSEMEKLFF.

This clone was counted once. This may be a read error: a much more frequent sequence differs by one nucleotide. Other DNA variants within this sample encode the same CDR3. DNA of the CDR3: TGTGCCAGCAGCCCCCGGACTAGCGGGAACTACGAGCAGTACTTC. Amino acid sequence: CASSPRTSGNYEQYF. The chain joins TRBV11-2 to TRBJ2-7, with 12 bases that match TRBD2. CDR3 size: 15 residues. In germline, CDR1 is SGHAT, CDR2 FQNNGV. V dropped 5 bases and J dropped 3; count of bases not matched to a gene: 5.

This clone was observed at least ten times. V and J are TRBV28 and TRBJ2-6; maybe TRBD1 (5 bases). The CDR3 runs to 17 residues. Germline V gene lookup returns CDR1 MDHEN and CDR2 SYDVKM. V lost 6 bases and J lost 2, with 17 bases in between. CDR3 sequence: CASRDNTTPPGANVLTF. Here the CDR3 DNA reads TGTGCCAGCAGGGACAACACGACACCCCCTGGGGCCAACGTCCTGACTTTC.